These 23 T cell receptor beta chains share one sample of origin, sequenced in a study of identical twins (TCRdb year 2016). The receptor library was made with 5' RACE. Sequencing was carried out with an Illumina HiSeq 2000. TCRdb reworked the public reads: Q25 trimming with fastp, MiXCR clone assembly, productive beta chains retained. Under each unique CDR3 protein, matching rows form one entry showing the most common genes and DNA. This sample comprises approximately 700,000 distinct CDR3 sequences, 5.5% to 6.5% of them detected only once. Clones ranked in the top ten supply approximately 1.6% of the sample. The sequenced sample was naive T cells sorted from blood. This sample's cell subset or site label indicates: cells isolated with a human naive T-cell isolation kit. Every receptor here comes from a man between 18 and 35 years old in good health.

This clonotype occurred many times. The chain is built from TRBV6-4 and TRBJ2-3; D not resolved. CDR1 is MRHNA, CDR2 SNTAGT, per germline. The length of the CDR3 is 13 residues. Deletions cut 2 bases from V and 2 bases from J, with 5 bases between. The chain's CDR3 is CASSDLDTDTQYF. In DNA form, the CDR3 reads TGTGCCAGCAGTGACCTGGACACAGATACGCAGTATTTT.

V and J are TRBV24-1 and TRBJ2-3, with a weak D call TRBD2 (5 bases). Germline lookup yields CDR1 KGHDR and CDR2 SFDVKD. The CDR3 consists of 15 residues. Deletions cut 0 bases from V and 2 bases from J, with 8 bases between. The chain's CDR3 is CATSDLADFTDTQYF. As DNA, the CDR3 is TGTGCCACCAGTGATTTGGCGGACTTCACAGATACGCAGTATTTT.

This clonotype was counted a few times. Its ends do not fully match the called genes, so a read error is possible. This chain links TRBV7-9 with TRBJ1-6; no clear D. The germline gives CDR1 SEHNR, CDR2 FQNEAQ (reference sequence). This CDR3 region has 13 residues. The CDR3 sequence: CAIGDTHNSPLHF. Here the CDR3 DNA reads TGTGCCATCGGAGACACCCATAATTCTCCCCTCCACTTT.

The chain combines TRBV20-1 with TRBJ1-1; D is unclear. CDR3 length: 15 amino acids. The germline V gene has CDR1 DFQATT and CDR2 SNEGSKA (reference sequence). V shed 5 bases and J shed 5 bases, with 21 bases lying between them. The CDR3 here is CSAFDSGSGRTEAFF. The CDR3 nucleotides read TGCAGTGCTTTTGATTCGGGTTCTGGAAGGACTGAAGCTTTCTTT.

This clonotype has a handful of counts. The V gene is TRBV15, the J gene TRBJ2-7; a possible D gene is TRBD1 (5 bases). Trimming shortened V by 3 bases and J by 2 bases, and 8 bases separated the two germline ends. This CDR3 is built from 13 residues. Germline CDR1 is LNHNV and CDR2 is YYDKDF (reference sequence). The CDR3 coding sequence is TGTGCCACCAGCAGGGACACCGCCTACGAGCAGTACTTC. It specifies CATSRDTAYEQYF.

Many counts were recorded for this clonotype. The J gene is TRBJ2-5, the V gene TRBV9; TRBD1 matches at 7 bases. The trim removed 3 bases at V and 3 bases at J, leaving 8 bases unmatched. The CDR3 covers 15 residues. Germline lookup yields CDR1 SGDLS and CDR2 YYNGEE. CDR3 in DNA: TGTGCCAGCAGCGCCCAACAGGGGCGAGAAGAGACCCAGTACTTC. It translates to CASSAQQGREETQYF.

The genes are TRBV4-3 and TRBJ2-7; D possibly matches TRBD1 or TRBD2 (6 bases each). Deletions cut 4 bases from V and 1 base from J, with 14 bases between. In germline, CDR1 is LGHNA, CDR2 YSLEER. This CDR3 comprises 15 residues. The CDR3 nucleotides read TGCGCCAGCAGCCCCACCCGAGGGGGGTCCTACGAGCAGTACTTC. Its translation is CASSPTRGGSYEQYF.

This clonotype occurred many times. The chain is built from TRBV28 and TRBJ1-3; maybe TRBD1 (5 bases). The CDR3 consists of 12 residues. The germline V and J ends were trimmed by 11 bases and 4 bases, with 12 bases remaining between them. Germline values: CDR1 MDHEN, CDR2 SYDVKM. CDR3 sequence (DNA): TGTGCCGCCCTTGGGGGAGGAAACACCATATATTTT. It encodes CAALGGGNTIYF.

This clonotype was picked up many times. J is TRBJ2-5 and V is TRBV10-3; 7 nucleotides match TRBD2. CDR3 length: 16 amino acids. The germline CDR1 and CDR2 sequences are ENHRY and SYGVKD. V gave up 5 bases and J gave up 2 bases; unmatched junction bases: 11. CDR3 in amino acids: CAISTGLVGRQETQYF. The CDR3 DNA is TGTGCCATCAGTACAGGACTAGTGGGTCGGCAAGAGACCCAGTACTTC.

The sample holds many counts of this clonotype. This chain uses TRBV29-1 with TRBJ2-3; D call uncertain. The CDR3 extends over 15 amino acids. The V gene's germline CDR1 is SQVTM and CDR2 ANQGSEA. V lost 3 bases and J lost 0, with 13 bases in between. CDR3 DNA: TGCAGCGTTGACACGTCGGTTTCTAGCACAGATACGCAGTATTTT. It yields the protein CSVDTSVSSTDTQYF.

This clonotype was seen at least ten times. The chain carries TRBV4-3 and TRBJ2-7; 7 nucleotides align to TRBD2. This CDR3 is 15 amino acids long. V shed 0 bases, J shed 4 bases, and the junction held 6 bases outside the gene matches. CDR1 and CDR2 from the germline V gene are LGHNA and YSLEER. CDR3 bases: TGCGCCAGCAGCCAAGATACAGCGGGACCATACGAGCAGTACTTC. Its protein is CASSQDTAGPYEQYF.

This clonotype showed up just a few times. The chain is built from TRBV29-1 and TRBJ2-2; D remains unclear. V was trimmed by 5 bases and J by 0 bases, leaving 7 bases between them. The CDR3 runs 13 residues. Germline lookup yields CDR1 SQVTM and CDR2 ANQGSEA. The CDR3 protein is CSVRDANTGELFF. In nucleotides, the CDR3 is TGCAGCGTTCGCGACGCGAACACCGGGGAGCTGTTTTTT.

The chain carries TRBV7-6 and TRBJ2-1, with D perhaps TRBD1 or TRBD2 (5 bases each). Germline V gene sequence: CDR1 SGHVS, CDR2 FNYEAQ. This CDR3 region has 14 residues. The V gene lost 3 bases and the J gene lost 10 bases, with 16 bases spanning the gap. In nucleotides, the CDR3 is TGTGCCAGCAGCTTGGGGACCGTTATGGAGGAGCAGTTCTTC. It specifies CASSLGTVMEEQFF.

CDR3 bases: TGCAGTGCTAAGGGACTAGATCGAAACATTCAGTACTTC. Protein sequence: CSAKGLDRNIQYF. This chain connects TRBV20-1 to TRBJ2-4; 8 bases match TRBD2. The V segment lost 4 bases and the J segment 6 bases; nucleotides outside the gene matches: 5. The CDR3 runs 13 residues. Looked up from germline, CDR1 is DFQATT and CDR2 is SNEGSKA (reference sequence).

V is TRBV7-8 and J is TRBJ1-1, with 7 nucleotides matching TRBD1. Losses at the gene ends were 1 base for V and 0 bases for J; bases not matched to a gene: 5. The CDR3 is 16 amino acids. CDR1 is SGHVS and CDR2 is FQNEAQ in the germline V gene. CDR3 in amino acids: CASSLVPGQMNTEAFF. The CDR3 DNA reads TGTGCCAGCAGCTTAGTACCGGGACAGATGAACACTGAAGCTTTCTTT.

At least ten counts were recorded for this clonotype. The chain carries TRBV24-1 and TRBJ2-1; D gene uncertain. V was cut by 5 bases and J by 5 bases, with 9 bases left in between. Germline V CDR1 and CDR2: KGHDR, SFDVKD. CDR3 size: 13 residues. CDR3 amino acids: CATSASVNNEQFF. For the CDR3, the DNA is TGTGCCACCAGTGCCAGCGTTAACAATGAGCAGTTCTTC.

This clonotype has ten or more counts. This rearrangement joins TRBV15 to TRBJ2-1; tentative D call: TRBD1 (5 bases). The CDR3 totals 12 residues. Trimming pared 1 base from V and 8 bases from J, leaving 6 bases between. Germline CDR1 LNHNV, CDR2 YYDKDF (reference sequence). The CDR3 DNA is TGTGCCACCAGCAGAGTGGGGCATGAGCAGTTCTTC. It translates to CATSRVGHEQFF.

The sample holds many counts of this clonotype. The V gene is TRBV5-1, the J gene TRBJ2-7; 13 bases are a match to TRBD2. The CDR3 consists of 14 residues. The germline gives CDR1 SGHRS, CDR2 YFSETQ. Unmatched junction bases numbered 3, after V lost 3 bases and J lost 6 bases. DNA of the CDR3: TGCGCCAGCAGCTCGGGGACTAGCGGGACCGAGCAGTACTTC. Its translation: CASSSGTSGTEQYF.

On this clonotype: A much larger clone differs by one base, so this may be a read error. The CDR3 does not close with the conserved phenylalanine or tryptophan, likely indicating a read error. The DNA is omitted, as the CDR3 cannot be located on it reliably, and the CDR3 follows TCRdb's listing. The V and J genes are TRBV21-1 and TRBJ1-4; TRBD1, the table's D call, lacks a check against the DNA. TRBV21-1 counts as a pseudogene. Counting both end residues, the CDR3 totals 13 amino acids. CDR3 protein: CASEPDRDEKLFC.

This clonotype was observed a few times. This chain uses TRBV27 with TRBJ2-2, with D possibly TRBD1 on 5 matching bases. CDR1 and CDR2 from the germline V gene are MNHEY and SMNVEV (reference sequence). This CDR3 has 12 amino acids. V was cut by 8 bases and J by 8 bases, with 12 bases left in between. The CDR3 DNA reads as TGTGCCAGCCACCAGGGTTTAGGGGAGCTGTTTTTT. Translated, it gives CASHQGLGELFF.

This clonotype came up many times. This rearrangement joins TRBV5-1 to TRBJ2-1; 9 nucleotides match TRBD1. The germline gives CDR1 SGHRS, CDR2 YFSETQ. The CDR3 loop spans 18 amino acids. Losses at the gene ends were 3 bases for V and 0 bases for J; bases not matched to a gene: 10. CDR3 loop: CASSSDRGSLFSYNEQFF. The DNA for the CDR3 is TGCGCCAGCAGCTCCGACAGGGGGAGCCTATTCTCCTACAATGAGCAGTTCTTC.

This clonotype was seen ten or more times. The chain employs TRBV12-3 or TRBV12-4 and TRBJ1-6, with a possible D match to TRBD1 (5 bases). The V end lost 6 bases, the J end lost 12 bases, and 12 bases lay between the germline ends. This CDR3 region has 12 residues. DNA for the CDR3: TGTGCCAGCAGAAAGGGGCCTCAACCCCTCCACTTT. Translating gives CASRKGPQPLHF.

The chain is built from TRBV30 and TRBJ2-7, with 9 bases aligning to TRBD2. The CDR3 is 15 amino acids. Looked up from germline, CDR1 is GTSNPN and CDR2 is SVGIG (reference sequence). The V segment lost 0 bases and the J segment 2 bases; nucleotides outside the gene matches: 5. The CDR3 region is CAWSVGTSPPYEQYF. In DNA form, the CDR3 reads TGTGCCTGGAGTGTGGGGACTAGCCCTCCCTACGAGCAGTACTTC.